The 32 T cell receptor beta chains listed next were all sequenced from one sample in a study of blood T cell repertoires in COVID-19 (dated by TCRdb to 2020 to 2021). The library came from the immunoSEQ multiplex PCR assay. TCRdb obtained this table from immuneACCESS and retained in-frame rearrangements with V and J assigned. These tables miss some clones; where compared with another copy, unresolved V genes account for less than half of the shortfall, and the remainder is unexplained. The sample records 250,000 or so clones, approximately 86% of which are singletons. In total, the top ten clones hold 8.5% to 9% of the sample. Sequenced sample: peripheral blood. The origin of the receptors is a man aged 35 to 55 with active or convalescent COVID-19.

This chain links TRBV25-1 with TRBJ2-7, with 14 bases identical to TRBD2. CDR3 length: 17 amino acids. The junction had 5 bases not matched to a gene; V was cut back by 1 base and J by 3 bases. Germline V CDR1 and CDR2: MGHDK, SYGVNS. DNA of the CDR3: TGTGCCAGCAGTGAATTCCGAGGACTAGCGGGAGGCTACGAGCAGTACTTC. This gives the protein CASSEFRGLAGGYEQYF.

The rearrangement links TRBV19 to TRBJ1-4, with D perhaps matching TRBD1 (5 bases). The V end lost 5 bases, the J end lost 2 bases, and 9 bases lay between the germline ends. Germline CDR1 and CDR2: LNHDA and SQIVND (reference sequence). The CDR3 totals 14 residues. The chain's CDR3 is CASSPRATNEKLFF. For the CDR3, the DNA is TGTGCCAGTAGTCCCAGGGCGACTAATGAAAAACTGTTTTTT.

The chain recombines TRBV29-1 with TRBJ2-7; D is ambiguous. This CDR3 region has 13 residues. The V and J ends lost 4 bases and 6 bases respectively, with 16 bases between them. The V gene's germline CDR1 is SQVTM and CDR2 ANQGSEA. The CDR3 nucleotides read TGCAGCGTTGTGCCCCGAACGGGTTTCGAGCAGTACTTC. Encoded protein: CSVVPRTGFEQYF.

This clone has more than one count but fewer than ten. This sequence joins TRBV29-1 and TRBJ2-5; 11 bases fit TRBD2. CDR1 SQVTM and CDR2 ANQGSEA come from the germline V gene. V was clipped by 8 bases and J by 5 bases; unmatched bases: 7. The CDR3 contains 13 residues. The CDR3: CSSGTSGSETQYF. The CDR3 coding sequence is TGCAGCTCCGGGACTAGCGGTTCGGAGACCCAGTACTTC.

This clone came up a few times. V is TRBV4-1 and J is TRBJ2-5, with D perhaps TRBD1 (5 bases). From germline, CDR1 is MGHRA and CDR2 YSYEKL. V was pared by 0 bases and J by 4 bases, with 12 bases between. The CDR3 is 15 amino acids. This chain's CDR3 is CASSQDPGRPETQYF. In nucleotides, the CDR3 is TGCGCCAGCAGCCAAGACCCAGGGCGGCCAGAGACCCAGTACTTC.

CDR3 region: CASSLSRGSYTF. CDR3 DNA sequence: TGTGCCAGCAGCTTGTCCAGGGGTAGCTACACCTTC. The rearrangement uses TRBV5-4 and TRBJ1-2; a weak D match, TRBD1 (6 bases). In germline, CDR1 is SGHNT, CDR2 YYREEE (reference sequence). The germline V and J ends were trimmed by 1 base and 9 bases, with 10 bases remaining between them. This CDR3 contains 12 residues.

The chain is built from TRBV12-3 or TRBV12-4 and TRBJ2-1, with 8 bases aligning to TRBD2. This CDR3 is built from 13 residues. With V trimmed by 5 bases and J by 10 bases, 7 bases remained unmatched. In DNA, the CDR3 is TGTGCCAGCAGTCCGGGCCGGGGGGGCGAGCAGTTCTTC. It translates to CASSPGRGGEQFF.

The gene calls are TRBV12-2 and TRBJ2-3; the table's D gene call, TRBD2, was not cross checked with the DNA. TRBV12-2 is assigned pseudogene status. The CDR3 runs 17 residues. CDR3 in amino acids: CASRFVLAGSCTDTQYF. In DNA, the CDR3 is TGTGCAAGTCGCTTTGTGCTAGCGGGGTCCTGCACAGATACGCAGTATTTT.

The rearrangement links TRBV6-1 to TRBJ2-1; 8 positions agree with TRBD2. V lost 4 bases to trimming and J lost 5 bases; unmatched junction nucleotides: 10. The CDR3 has 16 amino acids. Germline CDR1 reads MNHNS; CDR2 reads SASEGT. CDR3 nucleotide sequence: TGTGCCAGCAGTGCGCCCGGAGTAGCGGGGAACAATGAGCAGTTCTTC. Translation: CASSAPGVAGNNEQFF.

The rearrangement links TRBV5-4 to TRBJ2-1; TRBD2 matches at 9 bases. The germline gives CDR1 SGHNT, CDR2 YYREEE (reference sequence). Trimming at V came to 6 bases and at J to 1 base, leaving 20 bases not matched to a gene. This CDR3 comprises 20 residues. The CDR3 coding sequence is TGTGCCAGCACCTACCTAAGGATCGGTAGCGGGAGTGGGTCCTACAATGAGCAGTTCTTC. This gives the protein CASTYLRIGSGSGSYNEQFF. Full variable domain (missing parts from reference TRBV5-4 and TRBJ2-1): ETGVTQSPTHLIKTRGQQVTLRCSSQSGHNTVSWYQQALGQGPQFIFQYYREEENGRGNFPPRFSGLQFPNYSSELNVNALELDDSALYLCASTYLRIGSGSGSYNEQFFGPGTRLTVL.

This clone came up once. The CDR3 DNA reads TGTGCCTGGGAGGGCGGGACTAGCAAGGGAGAGACCCAGTACTTC. Amino acid sequence: CAWEGGTSKGETQYF. The V gene is TRBV30, the J gene TRBJ2-5; 9 bases agree with TRBD2. Germline-derived CDR1 and CDR2 are GTSNPN and SVGIG (reference sequence). CDR3 length: 15 residues. The junction had 11 bases not matched to a gene; V was cut back by 5 bases and J by 4 bases.

The chain uses TRBV30 and TRBJ1-2, with D possibly being TRBD1 (6 bases). The CDR3 runs to 13 residues. The V gene's germline CDR1 is GTSNPN and CDR2 SVGIG (reference sequence). Trimming pared 3 bases from V and 4 bases from J, leaving 12 bases between. The CDR3, as DNA: TGTGCCTGGAGAGGACAGACTATCTATGGCTACACCTTC. Encoded protein: CAWRGQTIYGYTF.

This clone has only a few counts. A read error may account for a junction end that differs from germline. The V call is TRBV2, the J call TRBJ2-3; D is perhaps TRBD2 (6 bases). In germline, CDR1 is SNHLY, CDR2 FYNNEI. The CDR3 loop spans 16 amino acids. The CDR3: CASSEGRGTSSDTQYF. As DNA, the CDR3 is TGTGCCAGCAGCGAAGGTCGGGGGACGTCGAGCGATACGCAGTATTTT.

The rearrangement links TRBV6-1 to TRBJ2-1, with a possible D match to TRBD1 (6 bases). Per the germline V gene, CDR1 is MNHNS and CDR2 is SASEGT. The CDR3 spans 14 residues. The V and J ends lost 0 bases and 8 bases respectively, with 11 bases between them. The DNA for the CDR3 is TGTGCCAGCAGTGAAGCAGACAGGATCGATGAGCAGTTCTTC. Translating it yields CASSEADRIDEQFF.

The rearrangement links TRBV9 to TRBJ2-5; the D is unclear. Germline V gene data show CDR1 as SGDLS and CDR2 as YYNGEE. V was shortened by 4 bases and J by 4 bases, with 20 bases between the two germline ends. This CDR3 is built from 16 residues. CDR3 amino acids: CASSPKKSWRPETQYF. Written as DNA, the CDR3 is TGTGCCAGCAGCCCAAAGAAGAGTTGGAGACCAGAGACCCAGTACTTC.

On this clone itself: The sample contains more than one DNA sequence encoding this CDR3. The chain carries TRBV5-4 and TRBJ2-5; 8 bases are shared with TRBD1. Germline V CDR1 and CDR2: SGHNT, YYREEE (reference sequence). With V trimmed by 4 bases and J by 2 bases, 4 bases remained unmatched. The CDR3 spans 14 residues. The DNA for the CDR3 is TGTGCCAGCAGCCTAGGGACAGGTCAAGAGACCCAGTACTTC. It yields the protein CASSLGTGQETQYF.

The chain couples TRBV9 to TRBJ2-1; D not resolved. V was trimmed by 3 bases and J by 11 bases, leaving 9 bases between them. The CDR3 spans 11 residues. Per the germline V gene, CDR1 is SGDLS and CDR2 is YYNGEE. The CDR3 spells CASSDELKQFF. CDR3 in DNA: TGTGCCAGCAGCGACGAGTTGAAGCAGTTCTTC.

The chain employs TRBV5-4 and TRBJ1-1, with 8 bases lining up with TRBD1. The CDR3 spans 17 residues. J lost 1 base, V lost 4 bases, and 12 bases had no gene match. Germline values: CDR1 SGHNT, CDR2 YYREEE (reference sequence). The CDR3 loop reads CASSQLGRGRGNTEAFF. As DNA, the CDR3 is TGTGCCAGCAGCCAATTGGGCAGGGGGCGGGGGAACACTGAAGCTTTCTTT.

The CDR3 nucleotides read TGTGCCAGCAGTGATCAGGACAGGGGGCTAGGCGAGCAGTACTTC. Protein: CASSDQDRGLGEQYF. The chain links TRBV25-1 to TRBJ2-7, with 11 positions matching TRBD1. The CDR3 is made up of 15 amino acids. Germline trimming cut 3 bases from V and 6 bases from J; bases unmatched to any gene: 7. The germline CDR1 and CDR2 sequences are MGHDK and SYGVNS.

The rearrangement uses TRBV11-3 and TRBJ2-1; D possibly corresponds to TRBD2 (6 bases). V was cut by 9 bases and J by 2 bases, with 14 bases left in between. The CDR3 loop spans 14 amino acids. Germline assignment: CDR1 SGHNT and CDR2 YENEEA. Here the CDR3 DNA reads TGTGCCAGTTCCGTGGGGGAGGCCTACAATGAGCAGTTCTTC. Its protein is CASSVGEAYNEQFF.

This chain uses TRBV27 with TRBJ1-2; no firm D call. Trimming stripped 11 bases from V and 8 bases from J, with 21 bases between. The CDR3 covers 13 residues. Germline assignment: CDR1 MNHEY and CDR2 SMNVEV (reference sequence). CDR3 loop: CAAASSTRGGYTF. The CDR3 DNA reads TGTGCCGCGGCGAGCAGCACCCGGGGAGGCTACACCTTC.

The chain joins TRBV12-5 to TRBJ1-6; D uncertain. CDR3 length: 12 amino acids. Germline V gene lookup returns CDR1 LGHNT and CDR2 FRNRAP. V dropped 5 bases and J dropped 8 bases, with 7 bases sitting between them. CDR3: CASGHSYSPLHF. In DNA, the CDR3 is TGTGCTAGTGGTCACAGTTATTCACCCCTCCACTTT.

V is TRBV2 and J is TRBJ1-2, with TRBD1 as a possible D gene (5 bases). V lost 4 bases, J lost 4 bases, and 10 bases lay in between. Germline V gene data show CDR1 as SNHLY and CDR2 as FYNNEI. The CDR3 has 13 residues. Here the CDR3 DNA reads TGTGCCAGCAGTGGGACGGACACCTATGGCTACACCTTC. The encoded protein is CASSGTDTYGYTF.

This chain joins TRBV12-2 and TRBJ2-5; the tabulated D call, TRBD2, remains unverified against the DNA. TRBV12-2 is listed as a pseudogene. There are 19 residues in the CDR3. In DNA form, the CDR3 reads TGTGCAAGTCGCCGATTCTCACGGGGGTTCTTCCGAGGTGTAGAGACCCAGTACTTC. It translates to CASRRFSRGFFRGVETQYF.

The chain couples TRBV6-6 to TRBJ2-7, with D possibly being TRBD2 (6 bases). The CDR3 consists of 13 residues. Trimming stripped 4 bases from V and 5 bases from J, with 12 bases between. Germline CDR1 reads MNHNY; CDR2 reads SVGAGI (reference sequence). For the CDR3, the DNA is TGTGCCAGCAGTTGGACTACTGGAAACGAGCAGTACTTC. This sequence encodes CASSWTTGNEQYF.

The rearrangement uses TRBV6-5 and TRBJ1-2, with D hard to call. The CDR3 spans 12 residues. Trimming shortened V by 6 bases and J by 4 bases, and 9 bases separated the two germline ends. CDR1 and CDR2 from the germline V gene are MNHEY and SVGAGI. The CDR3 DNA is TGTGCCAGCAGAACGCCGGGCTATGGCTACACCTTC. Translation: CASRTPGYGYTF.

This clone was counted once. The V call is TRBV28, the J call TRBJ2-5; the match to TRBD2 covers 8 bases. The CDR3 is 16 residues long. Per germline, CDR1 MDHEN and CDR2 SYDVKM. Trimming removed 1 base from V and 3 bases from J; junction bases left unmatched: 7. The chain's CDR3 is CASSLLTGTREETQYF. CDR3 DNA: TGTGCCAGCAGTTTATTGACCGGGACTAGAGAAGAGACCCAGTACTTC.

This chain links TRBV12-5 with TRBJ2-1; TRBD2 might be the D (6 bases). Germline CDR1 reads LGHNT; CDR2 reads FRNRAP. The CDR3 extends over 16 amino acids. V was trimmed by 1 base and J by 4 bases, leaving 14 bases between them. In DNA form, the CDR3 reads TGTGCTAGTGGTTTGGAGAGGACTACCTCTTACAATGAGCAGTTCTTC. Residues: CASGLERTTSYNEQFF.

The CDR3 sequence is CASIRGASYNEQFF. DNA for the CDR3: TGTGCCAGCATACGGGGGGCCTCCTACAATGAGCAGTTCTTC. The chain has TRBV6-6 and TRBJ2-1; a possible D gene is TRBD2 (7 bases). The CDR3 spans 14 residues. Germline CDR1 is MNHNY and CDR2 is SVGAGI (reference sequence). V shed 7 bases and J shed 0 bases, with 10 bases lying between them.

This clone occurred once. The rearrangement joins TRBV29-1 to TRBJ1-3, with D possibly TRBD1 on 6 matching bases. V was clipped by 6 bases and J by 0 bases, with 24 bases between them. Germline-derived CDR1 and CDR2 are SQVTM and ANQGSEA. The CDR3 is 18 amino acids. Written as DNA, the CDR3 is TGCAGCGTATACGTTGCAGGGGATCCGGGCTTCTCTGGAAACACCATATATTTT. Translating gives CSVYVAGDPGFSGNTIYF.

V usage is TRBV19 and J usage is TRBJ1-2; 7 bases line up with TRBD1. The CDR3 is 14 residues long. The J segment lost 2 bases and the V segment lost 5 bases, leaving 5 bases of the junction unmatched. The germline V gene encodes CDR1 LNHDA and CDR2 SQIVND (reference sequence). CDR3 sequence (DNA): TGTGCCAGTAGTCTGGACAGGACAAACTATGGCTACACCTTC. Amino acid sequence: CASSLDRTNYGYTF.

The rearrangement joins TRBV3-1 (or the pseudogene TRBV3-2) to TRBJ1-4; 7 positions match TRBD1. This CDR3 spans 14 amino acids. Germline CDR1 and CDR2: LGHDT and YNNKEL (reference sequence). V trimming: 4 bases; J trimming: 4 bases; junction bases outside the gene matches: 3. CDR3 coding DNA: TGTGCCAGCAGCCGGGACAGCCTTAATGAAAAACTGTTTTTT. It is translated as CASSRDSLNEKLFF.